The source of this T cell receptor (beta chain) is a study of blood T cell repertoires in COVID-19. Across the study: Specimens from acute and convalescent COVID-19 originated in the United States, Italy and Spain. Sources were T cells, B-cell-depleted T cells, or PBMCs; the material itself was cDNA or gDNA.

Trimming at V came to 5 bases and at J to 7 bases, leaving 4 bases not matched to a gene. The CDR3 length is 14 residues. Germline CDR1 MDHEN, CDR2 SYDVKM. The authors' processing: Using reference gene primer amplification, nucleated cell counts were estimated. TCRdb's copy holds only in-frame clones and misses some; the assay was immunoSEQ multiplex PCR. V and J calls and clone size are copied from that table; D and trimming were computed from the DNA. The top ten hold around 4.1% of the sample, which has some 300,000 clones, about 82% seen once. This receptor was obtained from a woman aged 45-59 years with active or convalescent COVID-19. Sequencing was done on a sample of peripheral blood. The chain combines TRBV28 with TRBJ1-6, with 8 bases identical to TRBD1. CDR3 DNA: TGTGCCAGCAGTGGGGACAGGAGGAATTCACCCCTCCACTTT. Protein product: CASSGDRRNSPLHF.